The rows below give T cell receptor beta chains drawn from one sample of a study of spatial heterogeneity in lung cancer. TCRdb fed the 5' RACE reads into MiXCR, producing one record per CDR3 protein. The data show about 92,000 distinct CDR3 sequences, 9.5% to 15% seen once. The sequences come from PBMCs, collected at surgery. The receptors shown here come from a male donor with early-stage non-small cell lung cancer. CDR3s include the opening cysteine and the closing phenylalanine or tryptophan. Fields, in order: J gene, V gene, clone size, CDR3 protein. Clone size, where shown, is once, few, many, or a class for clones that have expanded.

J: TRBJ2-2
V: TRBV4-3
size: few
CDR3: CASSYQVSGELFF

J: TRBJ2-5
V: TRBV27
size: few
CDR3: CASSLRLAETQYF

J: TRBJ2-7
V: TRBV29-1
size: .
CDR3: CSVAHSYEQYF

J: TRBJ2-1
V: TRBV5-5
size: few
CDR3: CASSLPGTGVNEQFF

J: TRBJ1-5
V: TRBV20-1
size: few
CDR3: CSASPPLGRDDQPQHF

J: TRBJ2-3
V: TRBV7-3
size: .
CDR3: CASSFRADTQYF

J: TRBJ2-1
V: TRBV6-6
size: few
CDR3: CASSAGKRNEQFF

J: TRBJ2-5
V: TRBV6-2/TRBV6-3
size: .
CDR3: CASRDGLARETQYF

J: TRBJ2-2
V: TRBV10-3
size: .
CDR3: CAISESRTGSIGELFF

J: TRBJ2-7
V: TRBV7-2
size: .
CDR3: CASSSQIGQQGEQYF

J: TRBJ2-1
V: TRBV9
size: many
CDR3: CASSVEGLGSGEQFF

J: TRBJ1-6
V: TRBV7-2
size: many
CDR3: CASSEQGYNSPLHF

J: TRBJ1-2
V: TRBV28
size: .
CDR3: CASNRAEGGGYTF

J: TRBJ1-5
V: TRBV29-1
size: .
CDR3: CSIRDGNQPQHF

J: TRBJ1-1
V: TRBV29-1
size: many
CDR3: CSVYREDTEAFF

J: TRBJ2-7
V: TRBV7-6
size: .
CDR3: CASSLERSLEQYF

J: TRBJ2-2
V: TRBV28
size: many
CDR3: CASSLWDMGHPTGELFF

J: TRBJ2-5
V: TRBV5-8
size: few
CDR3: CASSLSGREWETQYF

J: TRBJ2-7
V: TRBV27
size: many
CDR3: CASRGSTGYYEQYF

J: TRBJ2-1
V: TRBV6-2/TRBV6-3
size: .
CDR3: CASSYRDGFYNEQFF

J: TRBJ1-3
V: TRBV18
size: few
CDR3: CASSPELWDTIYF

J: TRBJ2-7
V: TRBV27
size: .
CDR3: CASSRARWTYEQYF

J: TRBJ2-1
V: TRBV20-1
size: .
CDR3: CSVLAGDSEQFF

J: TRBJ2-7
V: TRBV10-3
size: few
CDR3: CAVRDAYEQYF

J: TRBJ2-1
V: TRBV27
size: many
CDR3: CASGTHRVPYNEQFF

J: TRBJ2-1
V: TRBV7-3
size: many
CDR3: CASSSTRSVEQFF

J: TRBJ1-5
V: TRBV5-5
size: .
CDR3: CASSITGWGQPQHF

J: TRBJ2-5
V: TRBV5-1
size: .
CDR3: CASSSFLAQETQYF

J: TRBJ2-3
V: TRBV5-1
size: few
CDR3: CASSRRLTDTQYF

J: TRBJ2-5
V: TRBV7-2
size: many
CDR3: CASSLAGTGAETQYF

J: TRBJ2-7
V: TRBV28
size: .
CDR3: CASRISMREQYF

J: TRBJ2-7
V: TRBV6-2/TRBV6-3
size: many
CDR3: CASSLNRVPYEQYF

J: TRBJ2-2
V: TRBV7-2
size: many
CDR3: CASSLRAANTGELFF

J: TRBJ1-5
V: TRBV29-1
size: .
CDR3: CSVVEGSSNQPQHF

J: TRBJ2-7
V: TRBV5-1
size: few
CDR3: CASSSRQGVYEQYF

J: TRBJ2-1
V: TRBV11-2
size: few
CDR3: CASSSPGTGFLEQFF

J: TRBJ1-5
V: TRBV7-9
size: few
CDR3: CASSLGGDSNQPQHF

J: TRBJ1-5
V: TRBV7-9
size: many
CDR3: CASSSALPGQSHYSNQPQHF

J: TRBJ1-4
V: TRBV28
size: few
CDR3: CASTRGSATNEKLFF

J: TRBJ1-2
V: TRBV20-1
size: .
CDR3: CSAGERAEANYGYTF

J: TRBJ2-3
V: TRBV7-2
size: .
CDR3: CASSPAPATDTQYF